One and the same sample provided the 24 T cell receptor beta chains below, sequenced in a study of Graves' ophthalmopathy and Graves' hyperthyroidism (dated by TCRdb to 2017 to 2018). The sequencer listed for this sample is Illumina HiSeq 2000. TCR beta CDR3 regions were amplified from RNA transcripts for repertoire sequencing. The first round was an RT-PCR using HTBI primers with the Qiagen OneStep RT-PCR kit, and this first round was followed by a second-round multiplex PCR, then size selection and purification. TCRdb reprocessing: public reads trimmed at Q25 with fastp, clones called with MiXCR, in-frame beta chains kept. Every distinct CDR3 protein forms one entry, paired with its most common genes and DNA. For this sample the table gives hundreds of thousands of distinct CDR3 sequences, of which over 20% were detected only once. Approximately 7% of the sample is in the top ten clones. Sequencing used peripheral blood. Receptor source: a woman aged 18-29 years with stable Graves' hyperthyroidism. Some clones in this sample may be carry-over from other donors' samples. Donor details come from another sample of the same person, matched by shared clones.

This clonotype has at least ten counts. CDR3 bases: TGTGCCATCAGTGAGTCAGGGGGAACTGAAGCTTTCTTT. Protein product: CAISESGGTEAFF. This chain links TRBV10-3 with TRBJ1-1; TRBD1 is a possible D gene (6 bases). The CDR3 is made up of 13 amino acids. CDR1 and CDR2 (germline): ENHRY, SYGVKD. V dropped 0 bases and J dropped 5 bases, with 7 bases sitting between them.

This clonotype was seen at least ten times. The CDR3 region is CASTNRYEQYF. CDR3 sequence (DNA): TGTGCCAGCACCAACCGGTACGAGCAGTACTTC. V usage is TRBV2 and J usage is TRBJ2-7; no clear D gene. Germline CDR1 SNHLY, CDR2 FYNNEI. This CDR3 is built from 11 residues. V dropped 7 bases and J dropped 4 bases, with 8 bases sitting between them.

This clonotype was counted many times. This sequence joins TRBV6-5 and TRBJ1-3; no definite D call. From germline, CDR1 is MNHEY and CDR2 SVGAGI. The CDR3 covers 13 residues. Trimming shortened V by 5 bases and J by 2 bases, and 7 bases separated the two germline ends. The CDR3 region has the DNA TGTGCCAGCAGTCCCCTCACTGGAAACACCATATATTTT. Its protein is CASSPLTGNTIYF.

At least ten counts were recorded for this clonotype. This chain connects TRBV27 to TRBJ1-1; D is unclear. This CDR3 is built from 15 residues. V gave up 5 bases and J gave up 6 bases, with 19 bases separating them. The germline gives CDR1 MNHEY, CDR2 SMNVEV (reference sequence). CDR3 amino acids: CASSSRLLVSAEAFF. The DNA of the CDR3 is TGTGCCAGCAGTAGCCGTTTGCTGGTATCCGCTGAAGCTTTCTTT.

V and J are TRBV7-8 and TRBJ1-2; possibly TRBD1 for D (5 bases). The CDR3 is made up of 13 amino acids. Per germline, CDR1 SGHVS and CDR2 FQNEAQ. Between the trimmed V and J ends, which lost 5 bases and 5 bases, there was a span of 12 bases. CDR3 coding DNA: TGTGCCAGCAGCCTCTCGACAGAGTATGGCTACACCTTC. Amino acids: CASSLSTEYGYTF.

This clonotype was counted many times. V is TRBV7-9 and J is TRBJ2-7; no clear D gene. This CDR3 has 12 residues. V was pared by 4 bases and J by 2 bases, with 6 bases between. The V gene's germline CDR1 is SEHNR and CDR2 FQNEAQ (reference sequence). CDR3: CASSSKPYEQYF. The DNA for the CDR3 is TGTGCCAGCAGCTCTAAGCCCTACGAGCAGTACTTC.

This chain uses TRBV20-1 with TRBJ1-2; D perhaps matches TRBD1 (6 bases). Trimming removed 1 base at V and 2 bases at J, with 11 bases between. The CDR3 runs to 14 residues. CDR1 is DFQATT and CDR2 is SNEGSKA in the germline V gene (reference sequence). The CDR3 sequence: CSARVAGANYGYTF. CDR3 coding DNA: TGCAGTGCTAGAGTTGCAGGGGCGAACTATGGCTACACCTTC.

The genes are TRBV6-1 and TRBJ1-2; 8 bases agree with TRBD1. The junction had 6 bases not matched to a gene; V was cut back by 6 bases and J by 6 bases. CDR1 and CDR2 (germline): MNHNS, SASEGT. The CDR3 covers 13 residues. The CDR3: CASRQGETDGYTF. CDR3 nucleotides: TGTGCCAGCAGACAGGGGGAAACGGATGGCTACACCTTC.

This clonotype was counted ten times or more. The genes are TRBV12-3 or TRBV12-4 and TRBJ2-5; perhaps TRBD1 as D (5 bases). This CDR3 comprises 16 residues. V was trimmed by 6 bases and J by 5 bases, leaving 22 bases between them. The DNA of the CDR3 is TGTGCCAGCAGCCTATATTTAGTTAGTAAGGGGGAGACCCAGTACTTC. It codes for CASSLYLVSKGETQYF.

The chain uses TRBV6-1 and TRBJ1-1; D gene uncertain. Germline V lookup: CDR1 MNHNS, CDR2 SASEGT. V lost 1 base and J 3 bases, leaving 12 bases between the germline ends. CDR3 length equals 15 residues. The CDR3 bases are TGTGCCAGCAGTGAAGGGGTCGGACGGTACACTGAAGCTTTCTTT. Encoded protein: CASSEGVGRYTEAFF.

This clonotype was detected only a few times. This chain joins TRBV5-1 and TRBJ1-2, with unresolved D. The CDR3 loop spans 12 amino acids. The germline V gene encodes CDR1 SGHRS and CDR2 YFSETQ. V was pared by 4 bases and J by 0 bases, with 4 bases between. CDR3 bases: TGCGCCAGCAGCGCATCTAACTATGGCTACACCTTC. Amino acids: CASSASNYGYTF.

This clonotype has ten or more counts. The chain has TRBV5-1 and TRBJ2-3, with D possibly TRBD2 on 6 matching bases. The germline V gene encodes CDR1 SGHRS and CDR2 YFSETQ. The CDR3 is 15 amino acids. Trimming took 2 bases from V and 2 from J, leaving 12 bases between them. The CDR3 region has the DNA TGCGCCAGCAGCTTAACTAGCCCCACCACAGATACGCAGTATTTT. This encodes CASSLTSPTTDTQYF.

This clonotype was counted at least ten times. The chain is built from TRBV7-9 and TRBJ2-5; perhaps TRBD2 as D (6 bases). V was pared by 4 bases and J by 0 bases, with 12 bases between. The CDR3 runs to 15 residues. Germline assignment: CDR1 SEHNR and CDR2 FQNEAQ (reference sequence). The CDR3 protein is CASSSFRDYQETQYF. DNA for the CDR3: TGTGCCAGCAGCTCTTTCCGGGACTACCAAGAGACCCAGTACTTC.

Details on this clonotype: The junction shows a germline mismatch at one end, possibly a read error. The chain is built from TRBV13 and TRBJ1-2; D might be TRBD1 (5 bases). CDR1 PRHDT and CDR2 FYEKMQ come from the germline V gene (reference sequence). CDR3 size: 20 residues. The CDR3 spells CASSSGGAAGRSLTNYGYTF. The CDR3 DNA is TGTGCCAGCAGCTCCGGTGGGGCGGCAGGGAGAAGCCTGACTAACTATGGTTACACCTTC.

The V gene is TRBV20-1, the J gene TRBJ1-5; TRBD1 might be the D (5 bases). Germline CDR1 reads DFQATT; CDR2 reads SNEGSKA (reference sequence). V lost 0 bases to trimming and J lost 9 bases, with 18 bases between them. The CDR3 has 15 amino acids. The CDR3 here is CSARDVGTSAGPQHF. The DNA of the CDR3 is TGCAGTGCTAGAGATGTAGGGACTTCCGCAGGGCCCCAGCATTTT.

This clonotype was picked up a small number of times. CDR3 region: CASSEAPGGAYEQYF. The CDR3 DNA reads as TGTGCCAGCAGTGAAGCGCCGGGTGGCGCCTACGAGCAGTACTTC. The J gene is TRBJ2-7, the V gene TRBV2; no clear D gene. Trimming removed 0 bases from V and 2 bases from J, with 11 bases in between. CDR1 is SNHLY, CDR2 FYNNEI, per germline. This CDR3 is built from 15 residues.

This clonotype was seen ten or more times. CDR3 bases: TGTGCCAGCAGCTTAGATCAGGAGCAATTTCGAGGCTACACCTTC. Its protein is CASSLDQEQFRGYTF. V gene TRBV11-2 combines with J gene TRBJ1-2, with no clear D. Per germline, CDR1 SGHAT and CDR2 FQNNGV. The CDR3 is 15 amino acids. Trimming pared 0 bases from V and 8 bases from J, leaving 16 bases between.

This clonotype was seen many times. V is TRBV6-1 and J is TRBJ1-1, with D unresolved. Germline loops: CDR1 MNHNS, CDR2 SASEGT. Trimming pared 1 base from V and 4 bases from J, leaving 16 bases between. This CDR3 has 16 amino acids. This CDR3 is CASSEGTWGYFTEAFF. DNA of the CDR3: TGTGCCAGCAGTGAAGGCACTTGGGGTTATTTCACTGAAGCTTTCTTT.

This clonotype was counted at least ten times. V and J are TRBV7-9 and TRBJ1-1, with no clear D. CDR1 is SEHNR, CDR2 FQNEAQ, per germline (reference sequence). This CDR3 contains 11 residues. V lost 7 bases and J 6 bases, leaving 9 bases between the germline ends. CDR3 sequence: CASNIVPEAFF. The CDR3 DNA follows: TGTGCCAGCAACATTGTTCCTGAAGCTTTCTTT. The full variable domain, its missing parts supplied by reference TRBV7-9 and TRBJ1-1, is DTGVSQNPRHKITKRGQNVTFRCDPISEHNRLYWYRQTLGQGPEFLTYFQNEAQLEKSRLLSDRFSAERPKGSFSTLEIQRTEQGDSAMYLCASNIVPEAFFGQGTRLTVV.

This clonotype came up many times. This rearrangement joins TRBV12-3 or TRBV12-4 to TRBJ1-6; D gene ambiguous. The CDR3 spans 12 residues. V lost 5 bases and J lost 10, with 9 bases in between. The CDR3 is CASSPDSSPLHF. In nucleotides, the CDR3 is TGTGCCAGCAGTCCGGATTCGTCACCCCTCCACTTT.

The chain employs TRBV6-1 and TRBJ1-6, with unresolved D. CDR1 and CDR2 (germline): MNHNS, SASEGT. CDR3 length: 11 residues. V was trimmed by 4 bases and J by 7 bases, leaving 2 bases between them. CDR3 protein: CASSANSPLHF. The CDR3, as DNA: TGTGCCAGCAGTGCAAATTCACCCCTCCACTTT.

This clonotype was detected ten times or more. V and J are TRBV15 and TRBJ1-5; D may be TRBD1 (6 bases). The germline gives CDR1 LNHNV, CDR2 YYDKDF (reference sequence). V was trimmed by 8 bases and J by 8 bases, leaving 16 bases between them. The CDR3 covers 13 residues. The CDR3 sequence: CATAGGAREPQHF. CDR3 nucleotide sequence: TGTGCCACCGCGGGGGGGGCCAGAGAGCCCCAGCATTTT.

This clonotype has ten or more counts. This sequence joins TRBV29-1 and TRBJ1-2, with D possibly TRBD1 on 5 matching bases. The CDR3 length is 15 residues. V shed 7 bases and J shed 4 bases, with 22 bases lying between them. The germline CDR1 and CDR2 sequences are SQVTM and ANQGSEA. CDR3 sequence (DNA): TGCAGCGCCGACCGGGACGGAACGACGCCCTATGGCTACACCTTC. This translates into CSADRDGTTPYGYTF.

The chain joins TRBV6-1 to TRBJ1-1, with D perhaps matching TRBD1 (6 bases). Per the germline V gene, CDR1 is MNHNS and CDR2 is SASEGT. The CDR3 extends over 14 amino acids. V dropped 4 bases and J dropped 0 bases, with 9 bases sitting between them. This CDR3 is CASSGGAVNTEAFF. CDR3 DNA sequence: TGTGCCAGCAGTGGGGGGGCAGTGAACACTGAAGCTTTCTTT.